The 28 T cell receptor beta chains reported below all come from one sample, sequenced in a study of CD8 T cells in Susac syndrome. With random hexamers, roughly 0.5 to 1 ug RNA was reverse transcribed. One entry per CDR3 protein results from TCRdb running MiXCR on the immunoSEQ multiplex PCR reads. The sample contains around 180,000 distinct CDR3 sequences, approximately 94% of which appear only once. The source material was CD4+ T cells from PBMCs. These receptors all stem from a human donor with Susac syndrome.

This clonotype was observed a single time. The genes are TRBV18 and TRBJ2-7; D call uncertain. Deletions cut 2 bases from V and 0 bases from J, with 11 bases between. Germline-derived CDR1 and CDR2 are KGHSH and LQKENI. This CDR3 region has 15 residues. The CDR3 DNA sequence: TGTGCCAGCTCACCAGGGTTAGACCTCTCCTACGAGCAGTACTTC. Protein product: CASSPGLDLSYEQYF.

This sequence joins TRBV7-9 and TRBJ2-7; D possibly corresponds to TRBD2 (6 bases). Looked up from germline, CDR1 is SEHNR and CDR2 is FQNEAQ (reference sequence). Trimming removed 5 bases at V and 0 bases at J, with 11 bases between. This CDR3 spans 14 amino acids. CDR3 in amino acids: CASSGGSSSYEQYF. CDR3 nucleotide sequence: TGTGCCAGCAGCGGAGGGTCAAGCTCCTACGAGCAGTACTTC.

V is TRBV7-9 and J is TRBJ1-3; D is unresolved. Germline CDR1 is SEHNR and CDR2 is FQNEAQ (reference sequence). The germline V and J ends were trimmed by 7 bases and 7 bases, with 8 bases remaining between them. CDR3 length equals 11 residues. In DNA, the CDR3 is TGTGCCAGCACCCCGAGTAACACCATATATTTT. Residues: CASTPSNTIYF.

The rearrangement links TRBV20-1 to TRBJ2-5, with TRBD2 identical over 7 bases. Germline V gene sequence: CDR1 DFQATT, CDR2 SNEGSKA (reference sequence). The CDR3 contains 15 residues. The V segment lost 6 bases and the J segment 3 bases; nucleotides outside the gene matches: 13. This chain's CDR3 is CSAESGERKKETQYF. CDR3 nucleotide sequence: TGCAGTGCGGAAAGCGGGGAAAGAAAGAAAGAGACCCAGTACTTC.

The chain links TRBV27 to TRBJ1-2; D is unclear. The CDR3 loop spans 10 amino acids. Germline CDR1 MNHEY, CDR2 SMNVEV (reference sequence). Trimming removed 10 bases at V and 7 bases at J, with 10 bases between. The CDR3 loop reads CATPEGGYTF. The CDR3, as DNA: TGTGCCACCCCGGAGGGTGGCTACACCTTC.

This clonotype has only one observation. J is TRBJ1-6 and V is TRBV12-3 or TRBV12-4, with 7 bases fitting TRBD1. Trimming cost V 4 bases and J 5 bases; bases outside gene matches: 2. CDR3 length: 14 amino acids. CDR3 region: CASSSGQNNSPLHF. CDR3 nucleotide sequence: TGTGCCAGCAGTTCGGGACAGAATAATTCACCCCTCCACTTT.

The chain couples TRBV29-1 to TRBJ2-2; either TRBD1 or TRBD2 may fit D (5 bases each). This CDR3 spans 11 amino acids. Deletions cut 8 bases from V and 5 bases from J, with 9 bases between. The germline V gene has CDR1 SQVTM and CDR2 ANQGSEA. CDR3 sequence (DNA): TGCAGCTGTGGGGGAACCGGGGAGCTGTTTTTT. It encodes CSCGGTGELFF.

This CDR3 reads CATSRAPQETQYF. The CDR3 bases are TGTGCCACCAGCCGTGCGCCCCAAGAGACCCAGTACTTC. The V gene is TRBV15, the J gene TRBJ2-5; D gene ambiguous. Germline V gives CDR1 LNHNV, CDR2 YYDKDF (reference sequence). The CDR3 length is 13 residues. V was trimmed by 5 bases and J by 1 base, leaving 8 bases between them. Full variable domain (remainder filled in from reference TRBV15 and TRBJ2-5): DAMVIQNPRYQVTQFGKPVTLSCSQTLNHNVMYWYQQKSSQAPKLLFHYYDKDFNNEADTPDNFQSRRPNTSFCFLDIRSPGLGDTAMYLCATSRAPQETQYFGPGTRLLVL.

This chain joins TRBV20-1 and TRBJ2-3, with 15 bases matching TRBD2. CDR1 is DFQATT, CDR2 SNEGSKA, per germline (reference sequence). Trimming removed 1 base from V and 4 bases from J; junction bases left unmatched: 6. The CDR3 loop spans 17 amino acids. The CDR3 loop is CSARGTSGGAYPDTQYF. For the CDR3, the DNA is TGCAGTGCTAGAGGGACTAGCGGGGGGGCGTATCCAGATACGCAGTATTTT.

This rearrangement joins TRBV7-9 to TRBJ2-2; D might be TRBD1 (6 bases). The CDR3 is 14 amino acids. Germline lookup yields CDR1 SEHNR and CDR2 FQNEAQ (reference sequence). V was clipped by 3 bases and J by 4 bases, with 9 bases between them. The CDR3 reads CASSLDRATGELFF. Here the CDR3 DNA reads TGTGCCAGCAGCTTGGACAGAGCCACCGGGGAGCTGTTTTTT.

The rearrangement joins TRBV20-1 to TRBJ1-1; no definite D call. The germline gives CDR1 DFQATT, CDR2 SNEGSKA (reference sequence). Trimming removed 4 bases at V and 1 base at J, with 10 bases between. The CDR3 has 13 amino acids. CDR3 DNA: TGCAGTGCTAAGATGGGCCCGAACACTGAAGCTTTCTTT. It codes for CSAKMGPNTEAFF.

The chain couples TRBV20-1 to TRBJ2-7; 10 positions match TRBD2. The CDR3 spans 14 residues. V gave up 5 bases and J gave up 2 bases; unmatched junction bases: 6. Germline lookup yields CDR1 DFQATT and CDR2 SNEGSKA (reference sequence). CDR3 DNA: TGCAGTGCTCTTAGCGGGGGGAGAACCTACGAGCAGTACTTC. It is translated as CSALSGGRTYEQYF.

The chain carries TRBV29-1 and TRBJ2-6, with 11 bases lining up with TRBD1. Germline V lookup: CDR1 SQVTM, CDR2 ANQGSEA. Trimming took 5 bases from V and 0 from J; bases not matched to a gene: 9. The CDR3 totals 18 residues. In nucleotides, the CDR3 is TGCAGCGTTTCCTCCCGAGGGACAGGGGGCTCTGGGGCCAACGTCCTGACTTTC. Encoded protein: CSVSSRGTGGSGANVLTF.

This chain connects TRBV29-1 to TRBJ2-5; 7 bases are a match to TRBD2. The CDR3 spans 13 residues. Germline values: CDR1 SQVTM, CDR2 ANQGSEA. V dropped 4 bases and J dropped 2; count of bases not matched to a gene: 4. The DNA of the CDR3 is TGCAGCGTTGCCGGGGGAGGGCAAGAGACCCAGTACTTC. Amino acid sequence: CSVAGGGQETQYF.

V is TRBV20-1 and J is TRBJ2-7; possibly TRBD2 for D (5 bases). V lost 5 bases and J 6 bases, leaving 17 bases between the germline ends. The CDR3 contains 13 residues. CDR1 and CDR2 from the germline V gene are DFQATT and SNEGSKA (reference sequence). The CDR3 spells CSARIPGNGEQYF. The DNA of the CDR3 is TGCAGTGCTCGAATCCCGGGGAATGGCGAGCAGTACTTC.

V and J are TRBV5-4 and TRBJ2-7; 8 positions agree with TRBD2. In germline, CDR1 is SGHNT, CDR2 YYREEE (reference sequence). V lost 4 bases to trimming and J lost 2 bases; unmatched junction nucleotides: 8. The CDR3 is 15 residues long. CDR3 amino acids: CASSGAAGGTYEQYF. The CDR3 DNA reads as TGTGCCAGCAGCGGGGCGGCGGGAGGTACCTACGAGCAGTACTTC.

The chain combines TRBV20-1 with TRBJ2-4, with D perhaps being TRBD1 or TRBD2 (5 bases each). Germline-derived CDR1 and CDR2 are DFQATT and SNEGSKA (reference sequence). V dropped 2 bases and J dropped 12 bases, with 17 bases sitting between them. The CDR3 loop spans 13 amino acids. The CDR3 region has the DNA TGCAGTGCTAGAATCGGGTCAGGGAGTGATCAGTACTTC. It yields the protein CSARIGSGSDQYF.

This chain joins TRBV20-1 and TRBJ2-1, with 11 nucleotides matching TRBD2. The CDR3 has 17 residues. J was trimmed by 4 bases and V by 3 bases; bases with no gene match: 11. CDR1 and CDR2 from the germline V gene are DFQATT and SNEGSKA (reference sequence). The CDR3 protein is CSASARPGTSGYNEQFF. CDR3 DNA sequence: TGCAGTGCTAGCGCCCGCCCCGGGACTAGCGGTTACAATGAGCAGTTCTTC.

V is TRBV5-1 and J is TRBJ2-7; D is unclear. CDR3 length: 10 amino acids. Germline V gives CDR1 SGHRS, CDR2 YFSETQ. Trimming left V 6 bases short and J 3 bases short, with 4 bases between. As DNA, the CDR3 is TGCGCCAGCACCCACTACGAGCAGTACTTC. Translation: CASTHYEQYF.

This rearrangement joins TRBV29-1 to TRBJ2-3; 8 bases are a match to TRBD1. CDR1 is SQVTM, CDR2 ANQGSEA, per germline. V shed 4 bases and J 2 bases; nucleotides not matched to a gene: 8. The CDR3 runs 15 residues. The CDR3 region is CSVATGGDPTDTQYF. CDR3 nucleotides: TGCAGCGTTGCTACAGGGGGAGATCCCACAGATACGCAGTATTTT.

The J gene is TRBJ2-3, the V gene TRBV12-3 or TRBV12-4; 8 bases are a match to TRBD2. J was trimmed by 1 base and V by 0 bases; bases with no gene match: 3. The CDR3 sequence is 16 residues long. CDR3 sequence: CASSLAAGERTDTQYF. For the CDR3, the DNA is TGTGCCAGCAGTTTAGCAGCGGGGGAGCGCACAGATACGCAGTATTTT.

The table lists this clonotype with a count of one. The CDR3 DNA follows: TGTGCCTCCCGGGACGGTTCCTACAAAAACATTCAGTACTTC. Its protein product is CASRDGSYKNIQYF. The chain has TRBV6-5 and TRBJ2-4; the D gene could be TRBD1 or TRBD2 (5 bases each). CDR3 length equals 14 residues. Germline V CDR1 and CDR2: MNHEY, SVGAGI. The germline V and J ends were trimmed by 11 bases and 3 bases, with 17 bases remaining between them.

The chain recombines TRBV20-1 with TRBJ2-1, with D perhaps TRBD1 or TRBD2 (5 bases each). V lost 6 bases to trimming and J lost 4 bases, with 13 bases between them. The germline gives CDR1 DFQATT, CDR2 SNEGSKA (reference sequence). The CDR3 sequence is 13 residues long. The CDR3 region has the DNA TGCAGTGCGACCGGGACCTTATACAATGAGCAGTTCTTC. It specifies CSATGTLYNEQFF.

The chain employs TRBV11-2 and TRBJ1-6; D gene uncertain. CDR1 is SGHAT and CDR2 is FQNNGV in the germline V gene. Trimming stripped 4 bases from V and 7 bases from J, with 5 bases between. This CDR3 has 12 residues. This CDR3 reads CASSYSNSPLHF. CDR3 nucleotide sequence: TGTGCCAGCAGCTACTCAAATTCACCCCTCCACTTT. The complete variable domain, with remaining parts taken from reference TRBV11-2 and TRBJ1-6, reads EAGVAQSPRYKIIEKRQSVAFWCNPISGHATLYWYQQILGQGPKLLIQFQNNGVVDDSQLPKDRFSAERLKGVDSTLKIQPAKLEDSAVYLCASSYSNSPLHFGNGTRLTVT.

The rearrangement uses TRBV7-3 and TRBJ2-3; perhaps D is TRBD1 or TRBD2 (5 bases each). V lost 8 bases and J lost 4, with 13 bases in between. This CDR3 contains 13 residues. Germline V gives CDR1 SGHTA, CDR2 FQGTGA. CDR3 in DNA: TGTGCCAGCTCCCGGGGCATTGCAGATACGCAGTATTTT. It codes for CASSRGIADTQYF.

V usage is TRBV3-1 and J usage is TRBJ1-2; D is perhaps TRBD1 (5 bases). The CDR3 has 13 residues. Germline lookup yields CDR1 LGHDT and CDR2 YNNKEL (reference sequence). Trimming shortened V by 6 bases and J by 2 bases, and 10 bases separated the two germline ends. CDR3 loop: CASSRDENYGYTF. CDR3 nucleotide sequence: TGTGCCAGCAGTCGGGACGAAAACTATGGCTACACCTTC.

The chain employs TRBV2 and TRBJ1-5, with 7 nucleotides matching TRBD1. Germline CDR1 is SNHLY and CDR2 is FYNNEI. J lost 4 bases, V lost 4 bases, and 7 bases had no gene match. CDR3 size: 15 residues. The CDR3 coding sequence is TGTGCCAGCAGTGGGGGCGCGACAGGGAATCAGCCCCAGCATTTT. This sequence encodes CASSGGATGNQPQHF.

J is TRBJ1-1 and V is TRBV6-5, with a possible D match to TRBD1 (5 bases). The V gene lost 6 bases and the J gene lost 2 bases, with 10 bases spanning the gap. The CDR3 consists of 13 residues. The germline gives CDR1 MNHEY, CDR2 SVGAGI. The CDR3 coding sequence is TGTGCCAGCAGGTTTGGGGCTAACACTGAAGCTTTCTTT. It codes for CASRFGANTEAFF.